These 16 T cell receptor beta chains were all obtained from the same sample, sequenced in a study of blood T cell repertoires in COVID-19. Here immunoSEQ multiplex PCR was the method, and the copy in TCRdb shows in-frame clones only, minus some. Here the sample spans 250,000 to 300,000 clones, 80% to 90% being singletons. The source material was PBMCs or T cells enriched from blood (not recorded which). Receptor source: a man aged 40-50 years who had recovered from COVID-19.

This chain links TRBV3-1 (or the pseudogene TRBV3-2) with TRBJ2-7, with 9 nucleotides matching TRBD2. The CDR3 loop spans 14 amino acids. Trimming at V came to 4 bases and at J to 2 bases, leaving 3 bases not matched to a gene. CDR1 and CDR2 from the germline V gene are LGHDT and YNNKEL (reference sequence). The CDR3 nucleotides read TGTGCCAGCAGCCCCCGGACTAGCGCCTACGAGCAGTACTTC. Its protein is CASSPRTSAYEQYF.

The chain joins TRBV6-5 to TRBJ1-2, with 9 bases lining up with TRBD1. Germline-derived CDR1 and CDR2 are MNHEY and SVGAGI. V was clipped by 4 bases and J by 4 bases; unmatched bases: 1. The CDR3 spans 13 residues. The CDR3 here is CASSSDRGYGYTF. The CDR3 region has the DNA TGTGCCAGCAGTTCGGACAGGGGCTATGGCTACACCTTC.

The chain is built from TRBV9 and TRBJ2-1; 7 nucleotides agree with TRBD2. Germline CDR1 reads SGDLS; CDR2 reads YYNGEE. CDR3 length: 15 amino acids. V gave up 2 bases and J gave up 5 bases; unmatched junction bases: 7. In DNA form, the CDR3 reads TGTGCCAGCAGCGTCGCCTGGGGGGGTAACAATGAGCAGTTCTTC. Amino acid sequence: CASSVAWGGNNEQFF.

The gene calls are TRBV4-3 and TRBJ1-2; D call uncertain. V was pared by 2 bases and J by 5 bases, with 15 bases between. Germline assignment: CDR1 LGHNA and CDR2 YSLEER. CDR3 size: 15 residues. DNA for the CDR3: TGCGCCAGCAGCCAATTTTTAGCTGGTGAATATGGCTACACCTTC. Its translation: CASSQFLAGEYGYTF.

The chain carries TRBV11-3 and TRBJ1-1; no firm D call. Germline assignment: CDR1 SGHNT and CDR2 YENEEA. The CDR3 spans 17 residues. The V gene lost 3 bases and the J gene lost 6 bases, with 23 bases spanning the gap. The CDR3 protein is CASSFKSARSRDAEAFF. Here the CDR3 DNA reads TGTGCCAGCAGCTTCAAGAGCGCCCGCAGCCGAGACGCTGAAGCTTTCTTT.

This rearrangement joins TRBV28 to TRBJ2-7; 7 bases align to TRBD1. V shed 6 bases, J shed 3 bases, and the junction held 11 bases outside the gene matches. The CDR3 spans 15 residues. CDR1 is MDHEN and CDR2 is SYDVKM in the germline V gene. CDR3 sequence: CASRPTGDGFYEQYF. DNA of the CDR3: TGTGCCAGCAGACCAACAGGGGACGGGTTCTACGAGCAGTACTTC.

This chain joins TRBV12-5 and TRBJ2-5, with D possibly matching TRBD2 (5 bases). From germline, CDR1 is LGHNT and CDR2 FRNRAP. The CDR3 runs 14 residues. V was trimmed by 1 base and J by 4 bases, leaving 10 bases between them. The CDR3: CASGLGPAGETQYF. DNA of the CDR3: TGTGCTAGTGGTTTGGGACCCGCGGGAGAGACCCAGTACTTC.

The chain employs TRBV4-2 and TRBJ1-2; D ambiguous. The CDR3 extends over 12 amino acids. The germline gives CDR1 LGHNA, CDR2 YNFKEQ. Trimming pared 2 bases from V and 4 bases from J, leaving 5 bases between. The chain's CDR3 is CASSQFRYGYTF. CDR3 coding DNA: TGTGCCAGCAGCCAATTTCGCTATGGCTACACCTTC.

This chain connects TRBV24-1 to TRBJ2-2; 8 bases match TRBD2. Losses at the gene ends were 1 base for V and 4 bases for J; bases not matched to a gene: 4. Germline CDR1 is KGHDR and CDR2 is SFDVKD. CDR3 length: 16 residues. The CDR3 coding sequence is TGTGCCACCAGTGATTTCCGGCTAGCGGGCACCGGGGAGCTGTTTTTT. Encoded protein: CATSDFRLAGTGELFF.

V is TRBV11-2 and J is TRBJ1-2; maybe TRBD1 (5 bases). V was trimmed by 1 base and J by 8 bases, leaving 20 bases between them. CDR3 length: 16 amino acids. CDR1 is SGHAT, CDR2 FQNNGV, per germline. CDR3 loop: CASSLAQGRPTRGYTF. The CDR3 DNA reads TGTGCCAGCAGCTTAGCCCAGGGCCGACCCACACGAGGCTACACCTTC.

The V and J genes are TRBV21-1 and TRBJ2-1; TRBD1 is the table's D call, not checked against the DNA. TRBV21-1 is a listed pseudogene. This CDR3 region has 16 residues. The CDR3 protein is CASSNRDRVRYNEQFF. The CDR3 nucleotides are TGTGCCAGCAGCAACCGGGACAGGGTAAGATACAATGAGCAGTTCTTC.

The chain links TRBV6-2 or TRBV6-3 to TRBJ2-1, with 10 bases matching TRBD2. This CDR3 comprises 15 residues. V gave up 1 base and J gave up 8 bases; unmatched junction bases: 5. Germline V lookup: CDR1 MNHEY, CDR2 SVGEGT. The CDR3 DNA is TGTGCCAGCAGTTACTTCCTAGCGGGAGTGCATGAGCAGTTCTTC. The encoded protein is CASSYFLAGVHEQFF.

V gene TRBV19 combines with J gene TRBJ1-2; weak D call: TRBD1 (6 bases). The CDR3 totals 14 residues. Germline CDR1 reads LNHDA; CDR2 reads SQIVND (reference sequence). V lost 5 bases and J lost 3, with 13 bases in between. This chain's CDR3 is CASSDWGRDYGYTF. The DNA of the CDR3 is TGTGCCAGTAGTGACTGGGGGCGCGACTATGGCTACACCTTC.

The chain uses TRBV6-5 and TRBJ2-1; 11 nucleotides agree with TRBD2. Germline loops: CDR1 MNHEY, CDR2 SVGAGI. CDR3 length equals 14 residues. Trimming took 6 bases from V and 3 from J; bases not matched to a gene: 1. In nucleotides, the CDR3 is TGTGCCAGCAGGACTAGCGGGAACTACAATGAGCAGTTCTTC. It is translated as CASRTSGNYNEQFF.

The chain carries TRBV5-4 and TRBJ2-4; possible D gene TRBD2, 6 bases. The germline V gene encodes CDR1 SGHNT and CDR2 YYREEE (reference sequence). Trimming stripped 7 bases from V and 8 bases from J, with 10 bases between. CDR3 length: 11 residues. The CDR3 region is CASSGGDIQYF. CDR3 in DNA: TGTGCCAGCTCCGGAGGGGACATTCAGTACTTC.

The V gene is TRBV2, the J gene TRBJ2-7; 9 bases are a match to TRBD2. Looked up from germline, CDR1 is SNHLY and CDR2 is FYNNEI. Trimming at V came to 3 bases and at J to 5 bases, leaving 5 bases not matched to a gene. This CDR3 has 14 residues. The CDR3 DNA follows: TGTGCCAGCAGTGATTTTAGCGGGGGTGACGAGCAGTACTTC. Protein sequence: CASSDFSGGDEQYF.